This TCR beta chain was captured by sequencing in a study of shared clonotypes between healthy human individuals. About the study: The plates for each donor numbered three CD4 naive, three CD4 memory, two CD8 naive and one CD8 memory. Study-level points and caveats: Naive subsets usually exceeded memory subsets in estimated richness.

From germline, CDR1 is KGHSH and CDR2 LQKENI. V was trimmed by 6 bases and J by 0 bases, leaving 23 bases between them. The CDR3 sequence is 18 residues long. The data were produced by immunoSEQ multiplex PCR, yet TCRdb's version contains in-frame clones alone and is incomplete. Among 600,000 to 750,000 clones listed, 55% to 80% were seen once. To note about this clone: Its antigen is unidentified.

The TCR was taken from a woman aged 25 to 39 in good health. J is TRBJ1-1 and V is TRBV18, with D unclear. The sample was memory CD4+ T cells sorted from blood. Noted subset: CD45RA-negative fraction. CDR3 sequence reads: CASSRTRQRTTMNTEAFF. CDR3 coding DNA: TGTGCCAGCTCCCGCACACGCCAGAGAACTACGATGAACACTGAAGCTTTCTTT.